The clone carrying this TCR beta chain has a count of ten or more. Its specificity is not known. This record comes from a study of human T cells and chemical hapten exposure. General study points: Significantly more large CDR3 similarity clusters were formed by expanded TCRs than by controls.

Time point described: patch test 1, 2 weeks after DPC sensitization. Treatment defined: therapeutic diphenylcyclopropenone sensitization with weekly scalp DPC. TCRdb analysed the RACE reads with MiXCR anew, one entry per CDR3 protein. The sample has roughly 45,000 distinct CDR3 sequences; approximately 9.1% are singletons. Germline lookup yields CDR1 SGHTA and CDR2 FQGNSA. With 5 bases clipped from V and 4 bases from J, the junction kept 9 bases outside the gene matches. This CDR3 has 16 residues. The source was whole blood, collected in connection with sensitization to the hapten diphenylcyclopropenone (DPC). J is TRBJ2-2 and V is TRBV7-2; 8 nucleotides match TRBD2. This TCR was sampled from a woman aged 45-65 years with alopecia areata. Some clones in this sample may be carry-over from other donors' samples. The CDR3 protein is CASSASGSRPTGELFF. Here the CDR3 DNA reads TGTGCCAGCAGCGCCAGCGGGAGTCGCCCCACCGGGGAGCTGTTTTTT.